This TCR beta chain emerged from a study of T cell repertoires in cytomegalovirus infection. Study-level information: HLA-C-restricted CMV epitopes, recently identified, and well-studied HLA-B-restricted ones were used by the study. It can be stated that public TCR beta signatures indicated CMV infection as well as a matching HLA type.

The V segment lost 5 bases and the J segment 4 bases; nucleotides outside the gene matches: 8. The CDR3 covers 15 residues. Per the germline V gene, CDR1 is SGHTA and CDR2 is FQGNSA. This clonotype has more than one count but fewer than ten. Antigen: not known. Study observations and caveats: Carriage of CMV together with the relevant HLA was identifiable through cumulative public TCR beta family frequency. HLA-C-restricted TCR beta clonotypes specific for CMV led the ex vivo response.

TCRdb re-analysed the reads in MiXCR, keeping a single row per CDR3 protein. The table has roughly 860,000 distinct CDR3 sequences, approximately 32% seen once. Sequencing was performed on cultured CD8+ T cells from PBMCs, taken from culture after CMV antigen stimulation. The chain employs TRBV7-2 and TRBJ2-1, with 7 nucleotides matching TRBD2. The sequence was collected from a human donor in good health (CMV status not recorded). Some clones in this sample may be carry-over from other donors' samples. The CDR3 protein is CASSPRDYMYNEQFF. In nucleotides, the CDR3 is TGTGCCAGCAGCCCCCGGGACTACATGTACAATGAGCAGTTCTTC.